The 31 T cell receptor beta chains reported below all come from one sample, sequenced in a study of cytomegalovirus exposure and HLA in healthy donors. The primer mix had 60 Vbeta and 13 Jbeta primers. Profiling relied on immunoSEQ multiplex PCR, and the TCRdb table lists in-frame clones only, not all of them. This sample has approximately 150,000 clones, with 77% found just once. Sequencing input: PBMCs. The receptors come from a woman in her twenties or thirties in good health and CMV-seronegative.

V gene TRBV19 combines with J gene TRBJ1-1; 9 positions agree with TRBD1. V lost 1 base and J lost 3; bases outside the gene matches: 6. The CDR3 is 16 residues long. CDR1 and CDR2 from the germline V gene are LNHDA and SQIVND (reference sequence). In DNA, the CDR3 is TGTGCCAGTAGTATAGTGCCACAGGGGGCGTACACTGAAGCTTTCTTT. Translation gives CASSIVPQGAYTEAFF.

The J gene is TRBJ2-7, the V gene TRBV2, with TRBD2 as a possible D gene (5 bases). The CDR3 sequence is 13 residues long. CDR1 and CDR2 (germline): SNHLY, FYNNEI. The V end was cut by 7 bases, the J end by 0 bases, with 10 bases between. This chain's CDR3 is CASKAGYSYEQYF. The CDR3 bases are TGTGCCAGCAAGGCGGGCTACTCCTACGAGCAGTACTTC.

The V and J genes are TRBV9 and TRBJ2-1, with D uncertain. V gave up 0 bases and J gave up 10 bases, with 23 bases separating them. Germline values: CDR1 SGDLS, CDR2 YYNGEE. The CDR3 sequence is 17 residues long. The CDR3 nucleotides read TGTGCCAGCAGCGTAGCTATTGGTTTGGAGTCCCGCCCAGAGCAGTTCTTC. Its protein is CASSVAIGLESRPEQFF.

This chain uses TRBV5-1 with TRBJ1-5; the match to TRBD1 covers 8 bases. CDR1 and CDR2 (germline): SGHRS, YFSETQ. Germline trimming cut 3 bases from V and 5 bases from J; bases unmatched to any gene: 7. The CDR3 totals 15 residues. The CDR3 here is CASSSAGGADQPQHF. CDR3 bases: TGCGCCAGCAGCTCCGCAGGGGGCGCGGATCAGCCCCAGCATTTT.

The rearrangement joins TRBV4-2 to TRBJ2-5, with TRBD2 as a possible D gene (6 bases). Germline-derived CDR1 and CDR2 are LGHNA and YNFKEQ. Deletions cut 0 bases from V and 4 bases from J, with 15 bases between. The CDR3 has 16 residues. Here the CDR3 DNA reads TGTGCCAGCAGCCAAGAGGGGTGGCAGGGAGGAGAGACCCAGTACTTC. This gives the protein CASSQEGWQGGETQYF.

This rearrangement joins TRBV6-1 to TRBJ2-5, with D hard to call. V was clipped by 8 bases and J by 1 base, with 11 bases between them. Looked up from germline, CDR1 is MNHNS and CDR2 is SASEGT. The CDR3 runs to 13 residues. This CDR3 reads CASRQEFQETQYF. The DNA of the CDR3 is TGTGCCAGCCGGCAGGAATTCCAAGAGACCCAGTACTTC.

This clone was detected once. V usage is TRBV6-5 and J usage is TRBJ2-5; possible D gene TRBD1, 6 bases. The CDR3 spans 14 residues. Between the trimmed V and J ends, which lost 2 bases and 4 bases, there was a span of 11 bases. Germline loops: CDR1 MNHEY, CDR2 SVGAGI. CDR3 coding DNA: TGTGCCAGCAGTTACAACAGGGTCGGAGAGACCCAGTACTTC. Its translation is CASSYNRVGETQYF.

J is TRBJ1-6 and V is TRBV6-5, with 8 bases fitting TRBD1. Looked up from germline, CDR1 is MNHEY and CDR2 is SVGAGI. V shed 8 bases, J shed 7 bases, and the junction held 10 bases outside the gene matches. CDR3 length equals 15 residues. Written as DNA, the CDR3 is TGTGCCAGCTGGACAGGGAGGAATAGGAATTCACCCCTCCACTTT. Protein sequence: CASWTGRNRNSPLHF.

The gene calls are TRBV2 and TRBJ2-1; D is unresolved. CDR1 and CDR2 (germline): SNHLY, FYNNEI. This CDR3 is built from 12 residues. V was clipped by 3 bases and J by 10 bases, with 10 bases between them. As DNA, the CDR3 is TGTGCCAGCAGTGAGATGTCCCGGGAGCAGTTCTTC. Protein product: CASSEMSREQFF.

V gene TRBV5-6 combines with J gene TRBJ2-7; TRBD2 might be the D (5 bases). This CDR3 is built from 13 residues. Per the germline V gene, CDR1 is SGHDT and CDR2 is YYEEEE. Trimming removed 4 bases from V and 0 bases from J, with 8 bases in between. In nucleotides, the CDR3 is TGTGCCAGCAGCCGGGGTGACTCCTACGAGCAGTACTTC. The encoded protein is CASSRGDSYEQYF.

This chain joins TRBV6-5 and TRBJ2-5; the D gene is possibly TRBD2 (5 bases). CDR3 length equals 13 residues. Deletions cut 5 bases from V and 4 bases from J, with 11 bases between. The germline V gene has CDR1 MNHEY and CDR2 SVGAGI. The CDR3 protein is CASSPPGSETQYF. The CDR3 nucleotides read TGTGCCAGCAGTCCTCCGGGGTCAGAGACCCAGTACTTC.

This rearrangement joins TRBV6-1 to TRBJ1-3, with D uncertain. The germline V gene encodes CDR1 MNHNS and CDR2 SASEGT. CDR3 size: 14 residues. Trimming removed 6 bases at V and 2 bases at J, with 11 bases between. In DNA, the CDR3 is TGTGCCAGCAGGGGTCTAGGAGCTGGAAACACCATATATTTT. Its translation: CASRGLGAGNTIYF.

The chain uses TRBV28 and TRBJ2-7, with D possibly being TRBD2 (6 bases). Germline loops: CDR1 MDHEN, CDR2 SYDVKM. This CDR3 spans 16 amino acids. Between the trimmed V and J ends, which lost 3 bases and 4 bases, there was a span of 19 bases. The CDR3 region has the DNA TGTGCCAGCAGTTTGGTCCCCTGGGGAGGAAGATACGAGCAGTACTTC. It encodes CASSLVPWGGRYEQYF. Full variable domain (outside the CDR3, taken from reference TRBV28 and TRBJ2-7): DVKVTQSSRYLVKRTGEKVFLECVQDMDHENMFWYRQDPGLGLRLIYFSYDVKMKEKGDIPEGYSVSREKKERFSLILESASTNQTSMYLCASSLVPWGGRYEQYFGPGTRLTVT.

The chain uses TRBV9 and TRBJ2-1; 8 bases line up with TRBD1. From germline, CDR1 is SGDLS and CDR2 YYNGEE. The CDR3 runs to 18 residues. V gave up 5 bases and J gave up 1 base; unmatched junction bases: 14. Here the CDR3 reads CASSGGQGAELSYNEQFF. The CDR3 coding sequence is TGTGCCAGCAGTGGAGGTCAGGGGGCCGAATTGTCCTACAATGAGCAGTTCTTC.

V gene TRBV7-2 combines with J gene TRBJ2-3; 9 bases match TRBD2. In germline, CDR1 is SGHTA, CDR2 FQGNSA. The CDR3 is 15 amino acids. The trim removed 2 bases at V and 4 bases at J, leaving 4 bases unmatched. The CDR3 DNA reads TGTGCCAGCAGCTTATCGCGGGGGGGGTCAGATACGCAGTATTTT. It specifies CASSLSRGGSDTQYF. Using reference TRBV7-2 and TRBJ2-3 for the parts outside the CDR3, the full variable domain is GAGVSQSPSNKVTEKGKDVELRCDPISGHTALYWYRQSLGQGLEFLIYFQGNSAPDKSGLPSDRFSAERTGGSVSTLTIQRTQQEDSAVYLCASSLSRGGSDTQYFGPGTRLTVL.

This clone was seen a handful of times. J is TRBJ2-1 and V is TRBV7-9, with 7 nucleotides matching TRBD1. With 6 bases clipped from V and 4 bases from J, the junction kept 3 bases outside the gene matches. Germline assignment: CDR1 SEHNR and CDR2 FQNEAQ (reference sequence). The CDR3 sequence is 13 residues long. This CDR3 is CASRPGQYNEQFF. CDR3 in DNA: TGTGCCAGCAGGCCGGGACAGTACAATGAGCAGTTCTTC.

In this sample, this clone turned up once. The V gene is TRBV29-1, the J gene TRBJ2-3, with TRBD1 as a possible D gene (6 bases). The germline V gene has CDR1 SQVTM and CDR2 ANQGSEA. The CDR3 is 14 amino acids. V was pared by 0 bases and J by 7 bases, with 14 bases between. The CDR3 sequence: CSVEERGMANTQYF. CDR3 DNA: TGCAGCGTTGAAGAAAGGGGGATGGCGAATACGCAGTATTTT.

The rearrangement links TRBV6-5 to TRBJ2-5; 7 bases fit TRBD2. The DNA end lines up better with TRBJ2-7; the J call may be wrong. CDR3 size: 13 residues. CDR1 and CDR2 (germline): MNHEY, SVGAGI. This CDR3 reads CASGDLRGYEQYF. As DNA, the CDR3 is TGTGCCAGCGGGGACTTGCGGGGGTACGAGCAGTACTTC.

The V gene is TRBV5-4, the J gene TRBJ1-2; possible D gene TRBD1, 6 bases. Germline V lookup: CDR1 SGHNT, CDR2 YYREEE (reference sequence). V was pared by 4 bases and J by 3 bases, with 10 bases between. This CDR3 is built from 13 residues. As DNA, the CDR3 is TGTGCCAGCAGCACGAGGACAGACTATGGCTACACCTTC. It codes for CASSTRTDYGYTF.

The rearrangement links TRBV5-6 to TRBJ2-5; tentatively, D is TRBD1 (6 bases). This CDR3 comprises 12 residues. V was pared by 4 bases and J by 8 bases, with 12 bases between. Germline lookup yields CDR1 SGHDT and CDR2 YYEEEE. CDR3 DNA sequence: TGTGCCAGCAGCCCTGGACAGTTAACCCAGTACTTC. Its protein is CASSPGQLTQYF.

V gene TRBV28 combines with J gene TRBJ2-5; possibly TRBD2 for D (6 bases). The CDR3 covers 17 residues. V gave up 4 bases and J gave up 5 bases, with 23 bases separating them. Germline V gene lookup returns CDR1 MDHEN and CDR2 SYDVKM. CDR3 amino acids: CASSSRLVTRTWETQYF. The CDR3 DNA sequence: TGTGCCAGCAGTTCCAGACTAGTAACACGTACCTGGGAGACCCAGTACTTC.

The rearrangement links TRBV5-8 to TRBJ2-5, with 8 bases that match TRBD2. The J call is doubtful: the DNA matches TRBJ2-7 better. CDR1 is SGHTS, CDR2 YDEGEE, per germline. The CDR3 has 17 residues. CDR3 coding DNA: TGTGCCAGCAGCTTGGCCGGCGGGGGGCGACCATTCTACGAGCAGTACTTC. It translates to CASSLAGGGRPFYEQYF.

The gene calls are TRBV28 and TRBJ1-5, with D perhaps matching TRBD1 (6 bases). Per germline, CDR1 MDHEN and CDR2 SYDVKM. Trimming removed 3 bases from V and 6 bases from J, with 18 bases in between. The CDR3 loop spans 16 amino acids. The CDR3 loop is CASSLGGRGSVQPQHF. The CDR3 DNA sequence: TGTGCCAGCAGTTTGGGGGGGAGGGGGTCGGTTCAGCCCCAGCATTTT. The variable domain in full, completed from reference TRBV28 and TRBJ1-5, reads DVKVTQSSRYLVKRTGEKVFLECVQDMDHENMFWYRQDPGLGLRLIYFSYDVKMKEKGDIPEGYSVSREKKERFSLILESASTNQTSMYLCASSLGGRGSVQPQHFGDGTRLSIL.

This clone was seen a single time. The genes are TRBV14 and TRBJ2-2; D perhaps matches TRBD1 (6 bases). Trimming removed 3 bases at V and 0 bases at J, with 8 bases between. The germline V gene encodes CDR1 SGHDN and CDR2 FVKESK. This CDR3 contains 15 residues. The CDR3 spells CASSHNRANTGELFF. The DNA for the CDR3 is TGTGCCAGCAGCCACAACAGGGCGAACACCGGGGAGCTGTTTTTT.

Here the CDR3 reads CSVERAGRSGELFF. The CDR3 DNA reads TGCAGCGTTGAAAGGGCAGGGCGGTCCGGGGAGCTGTTTTTT. The chain links TRBV29-1 to TRBJ2-2; possibly TRBD1 for D (5 bases). The CDR3 has 14 amino acids. Germline assignment: CDR1 SQVTM and CDR2 ANQGSEA. Deletions cut 2 bases from V and 6 bases from J, with 13 bases between.

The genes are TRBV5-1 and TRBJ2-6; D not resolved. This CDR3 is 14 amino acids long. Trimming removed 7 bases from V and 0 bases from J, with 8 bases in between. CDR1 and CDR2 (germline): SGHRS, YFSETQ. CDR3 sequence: CASAEDSGANVLTF. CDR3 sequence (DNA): TGCGCCAGCGCCGAGGACTCTGGGGCCAACGTCCTGACTTTC.

CDR3 DNA sequence: TGTGCCTGGAGTGGGCCCGAGGGGGTCGCAGGTGGAAACACCATATATTTT. Amino acid sequence: CAWSGPEGVAGGNTIYF. This chain connects TRBV30 to TRBJ1-3; tentatively, D is TRBD1 (6 bases). There are 17 residues in the CDR3. Germline-derived CDR1 and CDR2 are GTSNPN and SVGIG (reference sequence). The ends were cut back, 1 base at V and 3 bases at J, with 19 bases in the middle. The variable domain in full, with the rest retrieved from reference TRBV30 and TRBJ1-3, is SQTIHQWPATLVQPVGSPLSLECTVEGTSNPNLYWYRQAAGRGLQLLFYSVGIGQISSEVPQNLSASRPQDRQFILSSKKLLLSDSGFYLCAWSGPEGVAGGNTIYFGEGSWLTVV.

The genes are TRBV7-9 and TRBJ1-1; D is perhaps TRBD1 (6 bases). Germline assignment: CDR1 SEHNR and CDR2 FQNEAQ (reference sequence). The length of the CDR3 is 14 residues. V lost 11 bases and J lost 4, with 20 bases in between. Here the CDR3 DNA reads TGTGCCGGAAGGGCGGAGGGAGGGGGCACTGAAGCTTTCTTT. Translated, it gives CAGRAEGGGTEAFF.

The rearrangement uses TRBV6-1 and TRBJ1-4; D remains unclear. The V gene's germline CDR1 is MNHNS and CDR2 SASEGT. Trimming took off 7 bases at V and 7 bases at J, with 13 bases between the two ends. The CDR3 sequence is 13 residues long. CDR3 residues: CASTSYMFEKLFF. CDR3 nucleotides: TGTGCCAGCACCTCTTACATGTTTGAAAAACTGTTTTTT.

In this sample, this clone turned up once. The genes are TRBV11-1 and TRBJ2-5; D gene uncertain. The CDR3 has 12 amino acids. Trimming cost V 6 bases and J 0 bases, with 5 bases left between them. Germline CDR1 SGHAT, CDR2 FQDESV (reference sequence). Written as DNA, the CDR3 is TGTGCCAGCAGTACTAACCAAGAGACCCAGTACTTC. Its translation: CASSTNQETQYF.

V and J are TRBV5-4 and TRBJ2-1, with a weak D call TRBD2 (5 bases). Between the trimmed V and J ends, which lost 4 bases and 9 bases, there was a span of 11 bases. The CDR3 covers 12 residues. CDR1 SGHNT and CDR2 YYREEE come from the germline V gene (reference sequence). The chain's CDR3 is CASSPSGSEQFF. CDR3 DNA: TGTGCCAGCAGCCCCAGCGGCAGTGAGCAGTTCTTC.